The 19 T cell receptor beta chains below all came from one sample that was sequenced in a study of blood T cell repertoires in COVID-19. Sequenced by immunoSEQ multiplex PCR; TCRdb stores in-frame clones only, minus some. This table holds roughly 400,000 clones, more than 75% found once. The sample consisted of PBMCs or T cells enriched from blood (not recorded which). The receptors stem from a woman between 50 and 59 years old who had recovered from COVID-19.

CDR3 nucleotide sequence: TGTGCCAGCAGCCCCTGGCCGGGGAACGGTAATTCACCCCTCCACTTT. Translation gives CASSPWPGNGNSPLHF. This sequence joins TRBV3-1 (or the pseudogene TRBV3-2) and TRBJ1-6; D call uncertain. The germline V and J ends were trimmed by 4 bases and 6 bases, with 16 bases remaining between them. The CDR3 consists of 16 residues. Germline CDR1 LGHDT, CDR2 YNNKEL (reference sequence).

The CDR3 DNA sequence: TGTGCCAGCAGCTTCCAGGAACTAGCGGGGGGTGGGACCCAGTACTTC. Residues: CASSFQELAGGGTQYF. This chain joins TRBV11-2 and TRBJ2-5; 12 nucleotides line up with TRBD2. The CDR3 extends over 16 amino acids. V gave up 3 bases and J gave up 7 bases; unmatched junction bases: 9. Germline V gene lookup returns CDR1 SGHAT and CDR2 FQNNGV.

This chain's CDR3 is CAISESMISGSNYGYTF. The CDR3 bases are TGTGCCATCAGTGAGTCGATGATCTCAGGATCGAACTATGGCTACACCTTC. J is TRBJ1-2 and V is TRBV10-3; D is uncertain. CDR3 size: 17 residues. CDR1 is ENHRY, CDR2 SYGVKD, per germline. V dropped 0 bases and J dropped 2 bases, with 16 bases sitting between them.

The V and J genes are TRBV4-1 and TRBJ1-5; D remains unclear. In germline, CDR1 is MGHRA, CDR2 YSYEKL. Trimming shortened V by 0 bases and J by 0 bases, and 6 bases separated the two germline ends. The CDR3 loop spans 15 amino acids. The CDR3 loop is CASSQEPYSNQPQHF. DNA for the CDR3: TGCGCCAGCAGCCAAGAACCCTATAGCAATCAGCCCCAGCATTTT.

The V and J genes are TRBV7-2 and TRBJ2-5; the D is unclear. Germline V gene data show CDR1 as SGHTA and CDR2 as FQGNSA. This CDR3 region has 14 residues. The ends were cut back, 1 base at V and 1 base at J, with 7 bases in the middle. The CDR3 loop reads CASSLGRSQETQYF. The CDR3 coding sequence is TGTGCCAGCAGCTTAGGCAGGTCCCAAGAGACCCAGTACTTC.

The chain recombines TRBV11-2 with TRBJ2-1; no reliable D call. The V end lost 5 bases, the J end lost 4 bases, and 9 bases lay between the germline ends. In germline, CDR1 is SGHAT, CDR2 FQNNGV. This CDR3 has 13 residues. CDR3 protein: CASSPASYNEQFF. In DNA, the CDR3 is TGTGCCAGCAGCCCCGCGTCGTACAATGAGCAGTTCTTC.

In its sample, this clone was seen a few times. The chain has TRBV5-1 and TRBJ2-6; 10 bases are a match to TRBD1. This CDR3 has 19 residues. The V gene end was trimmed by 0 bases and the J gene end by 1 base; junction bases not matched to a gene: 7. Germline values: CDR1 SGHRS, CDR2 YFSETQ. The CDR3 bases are TGCGCCAGCAGCTTGGCCCCGACAGGGGGCAGGTCTGGGGCCAACGTCCTGACTTTC. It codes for CASSLAPTGGRSGANVLTF.

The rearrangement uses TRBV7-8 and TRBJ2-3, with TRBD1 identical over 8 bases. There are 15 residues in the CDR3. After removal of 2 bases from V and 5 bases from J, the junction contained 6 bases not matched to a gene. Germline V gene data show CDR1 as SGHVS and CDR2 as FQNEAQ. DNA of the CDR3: TGTGCCAGCAGCTTAACAGGGGGGCATAAAGATACGCAGTATTTT. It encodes CASSLTGGHKDTQYF.

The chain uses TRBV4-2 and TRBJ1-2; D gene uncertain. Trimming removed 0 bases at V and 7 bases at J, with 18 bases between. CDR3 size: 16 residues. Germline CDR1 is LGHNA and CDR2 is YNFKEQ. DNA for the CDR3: TGTGCCAGCAGCCAAGATGACAAGACACCCTTGGGTGGCTACACCTTC. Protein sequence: CASSQDDKTPLGGYTF.

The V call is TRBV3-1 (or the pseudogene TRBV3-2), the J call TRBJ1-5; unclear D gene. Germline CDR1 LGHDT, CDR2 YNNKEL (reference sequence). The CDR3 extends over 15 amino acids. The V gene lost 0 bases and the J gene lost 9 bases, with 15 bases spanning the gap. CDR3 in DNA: TGTGCCAGCAGCCAAGATCAGGAGGGAGGTCGGCCCCAGCATTTT. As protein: CASSQDQEGGRPQHF.

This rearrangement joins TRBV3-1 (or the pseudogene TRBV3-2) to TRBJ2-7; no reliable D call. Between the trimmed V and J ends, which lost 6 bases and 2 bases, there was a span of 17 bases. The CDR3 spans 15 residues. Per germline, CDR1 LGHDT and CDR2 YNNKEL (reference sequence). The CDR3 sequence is CASRNPPTLTYEQYF. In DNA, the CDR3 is TGTGCCAGCAGAAACCCCCCCACTTTAACCTACGAGCAGTACTTC.

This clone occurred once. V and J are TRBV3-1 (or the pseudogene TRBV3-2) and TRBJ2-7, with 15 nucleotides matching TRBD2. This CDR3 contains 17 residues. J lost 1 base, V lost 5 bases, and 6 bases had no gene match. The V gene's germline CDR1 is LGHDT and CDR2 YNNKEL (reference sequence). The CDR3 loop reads CASSGLAGGLMSYEQYF. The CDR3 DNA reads TGTGCCAGCAGCGGACTAGCGGGGGGGCTAATGTCCTACGAGCAGTACTTC.

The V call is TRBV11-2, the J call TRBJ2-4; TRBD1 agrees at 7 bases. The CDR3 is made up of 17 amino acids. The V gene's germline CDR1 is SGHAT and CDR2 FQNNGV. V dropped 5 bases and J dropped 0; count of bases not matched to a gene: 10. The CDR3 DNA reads TGTGCCAGCAGCGGACCCGAGGGGGCCTCAGCCAAAAACATTCAGTACTTC. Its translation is CASSGPEGASAKNIQYF.

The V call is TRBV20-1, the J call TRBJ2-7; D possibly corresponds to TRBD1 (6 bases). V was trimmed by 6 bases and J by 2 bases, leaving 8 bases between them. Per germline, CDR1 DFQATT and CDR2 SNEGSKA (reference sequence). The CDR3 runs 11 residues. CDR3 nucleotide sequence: TGCAGTGCGAACAGGGCCTACGAGCAGTACTTC. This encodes CSANRAYEQYF.

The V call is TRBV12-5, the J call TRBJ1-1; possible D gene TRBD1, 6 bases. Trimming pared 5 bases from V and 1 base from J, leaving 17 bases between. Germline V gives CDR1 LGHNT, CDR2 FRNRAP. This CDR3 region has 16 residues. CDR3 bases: TGTGCTAGTGGTACGTCCCAGGGGAGGGGGAACACTGAAGCTTTCTTT. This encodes CASGTSQGRGNTEAFF.

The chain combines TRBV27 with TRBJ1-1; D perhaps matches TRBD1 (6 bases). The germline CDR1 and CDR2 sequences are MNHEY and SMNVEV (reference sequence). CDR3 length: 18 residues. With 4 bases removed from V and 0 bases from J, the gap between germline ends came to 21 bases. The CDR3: CASSSPSDSYDMNTEAFF. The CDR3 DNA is TGTGCCAGCAGTTCCCCCTCGGACAGTTACGACATGAACACTGAAGCTTTCTTT.

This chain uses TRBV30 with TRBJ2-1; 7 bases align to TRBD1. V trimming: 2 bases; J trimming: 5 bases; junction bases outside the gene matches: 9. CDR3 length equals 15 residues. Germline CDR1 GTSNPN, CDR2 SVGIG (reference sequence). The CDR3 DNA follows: TGTGCCTGGAGTCCCAAGGACAGGTTCAACAATGAGCAGTTCTTC. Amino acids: CAWSPKDRFNNEQFF.

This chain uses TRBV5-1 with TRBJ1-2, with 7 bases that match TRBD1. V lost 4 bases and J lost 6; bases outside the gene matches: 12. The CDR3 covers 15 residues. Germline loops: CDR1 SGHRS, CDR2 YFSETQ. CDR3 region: CASSPGQATSDGYTF. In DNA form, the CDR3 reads TGCGCCAGCAGCCCAGGACAGGCCACCTCCGATGGCTACACCTTC.

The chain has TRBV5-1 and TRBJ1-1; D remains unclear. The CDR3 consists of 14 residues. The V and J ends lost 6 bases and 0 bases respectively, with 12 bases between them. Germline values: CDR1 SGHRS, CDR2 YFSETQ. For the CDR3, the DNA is TGCGCCAGCAAGGAAGGCGGGATGAACACTGAAGCTTTCTTT. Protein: CASKEGGMNTEAFF.